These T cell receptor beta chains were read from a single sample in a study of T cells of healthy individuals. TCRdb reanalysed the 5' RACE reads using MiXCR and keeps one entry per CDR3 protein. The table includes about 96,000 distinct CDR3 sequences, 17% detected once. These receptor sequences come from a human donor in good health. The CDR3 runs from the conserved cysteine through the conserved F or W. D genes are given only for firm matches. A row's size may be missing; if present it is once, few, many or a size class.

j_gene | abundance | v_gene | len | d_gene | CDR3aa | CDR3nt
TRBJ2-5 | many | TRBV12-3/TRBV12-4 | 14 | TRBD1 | CASSITTGGETQYF | TGTGCCAGCAGCATAACGACAGGGGGAGAGACCCAGTACTTC
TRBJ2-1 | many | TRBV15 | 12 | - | CATSRQVNEQFF | TGTGCCACCAGTAGACAGGTCAATGAGCAGTTCTTC
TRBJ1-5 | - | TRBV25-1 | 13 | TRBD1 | CASSRTGGQPQHF | TGTGCCAGCAGCCGGACAGGTGGTCAGCCCCAGCATTTT
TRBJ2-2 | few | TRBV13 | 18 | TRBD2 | CASSLPPQPGGRTGELFF | TGTGCCAGCAGCTTGCCCCCCCAACCGGGGGGAAGGACCGGGGAGCTGTTTTTT
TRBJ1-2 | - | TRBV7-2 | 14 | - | CASSLPWSVYGYTF | TGTGCCAGCAGCTTACCCTGGTCGGTCTATGGCTACACCTTC
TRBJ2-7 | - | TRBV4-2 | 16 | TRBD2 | CASSQESSGSGYEQYF | TGTGCCAGCAGCCAAGAATCAAGCGGGAGTGGGTACGAGCAGTACTTC
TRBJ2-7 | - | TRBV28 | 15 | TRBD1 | CASSPFGQGYPEQYF | TGTGCCAGCAGCCCCTTTGGACAGGGATATCCCGAGCAGTACTTC
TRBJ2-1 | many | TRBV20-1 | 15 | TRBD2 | CSARVPGGITAEQFF | TGCAGTGCTAGAGTCCCGGGGGGGATCACCGCTGAGCAGTTCTTC
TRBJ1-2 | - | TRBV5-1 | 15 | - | CASSPYPDGNYGYTF | TGCGCCAGCAGCCCTTACCCCGACGGGAACTATGGCTACACCTTC
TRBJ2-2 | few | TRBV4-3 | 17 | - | CASSQDQRAWETGELFF | TGCGCCAGCAGCCAAGATCAAAGGGCCTGGGAGACCGGGGAGCTGTTTTTT
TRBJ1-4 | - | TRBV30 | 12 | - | CAWSGTNEKLFF | TGTGCCTGGAGTGGGACTAATGAAAAACTGTTTTTT
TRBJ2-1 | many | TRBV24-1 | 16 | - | CATSDPTGNSYNEQFF | TGTGCCACCAGTGACCCCACAGGGAACTCCTACAATGAGCAGTTCTTC
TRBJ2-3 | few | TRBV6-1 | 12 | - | CASRPRLDTQYF | TGTGCCAGCAGACCCAGGCTAGATACGCAGTATTTT
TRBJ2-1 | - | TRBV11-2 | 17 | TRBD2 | CASSWTGLADFYNEQFF | TGTGCCAGCAGCTGGACCGGACTAGCGGATTTCTACAATGAGCAGTTCTTC
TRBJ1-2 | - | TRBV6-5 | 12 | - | CASKKRDSGYTF | TGTGCCAGCAAAAAACGGGACTCTGGCTACACCTTC
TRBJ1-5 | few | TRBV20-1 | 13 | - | CSASNKGDQPQHF | TGCAGTGCCAGTAACAAGGGGGATCAGCCCCAGCATTTT
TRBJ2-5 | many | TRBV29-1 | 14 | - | CSTNGIGDSETQYF | TGCAGCACCAACGGGATAGGGGATTCGGAGACCCAGTACTTC
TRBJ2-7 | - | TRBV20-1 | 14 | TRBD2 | CSAPTSGSEHEQYF | TGCAGTGCTCCTACTAGCGGGAGCGAGCACGAGCAGTACTTC
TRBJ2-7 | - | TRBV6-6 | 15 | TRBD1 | CASSYPNRGSYEQYF | TGTGCCAGCAGTTACCCGAACAGGGGGTCCTACGAGCAGTACTTC
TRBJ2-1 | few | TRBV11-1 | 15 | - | CASSSSGTTYNEQFF | TGTGCCAGCAGCTCTTCCGGGACCACCTACAATGAGCAGTTCTTC
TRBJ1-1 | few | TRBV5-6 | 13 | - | CASSWEVNTEAFF | TGTGCCAGCAGCTGGGAGGTGAACACTGAAGCTTTCTTT
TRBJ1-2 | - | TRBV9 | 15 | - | CASSPSGATNYGYTF | TGTGCCAGCAGCCCCTCAGGGGCGACTAACTATGGCTACACCTTC
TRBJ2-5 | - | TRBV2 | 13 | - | CASSEHQGETQYF | TGTGCCAGCAGTGAACATCAGGGAGAGACCCAGTACTTC
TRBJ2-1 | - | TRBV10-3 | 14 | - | CAITSPPSYNEQFF | TGTGCCATCACCTCACCCCCGTCCTACAATGAGCAGTTCTTC
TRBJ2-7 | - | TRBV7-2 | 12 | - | CASSSAGNEQYF | TGTGCCAGCAGCTCCGCTGGGAACGAGCAGTACTTC
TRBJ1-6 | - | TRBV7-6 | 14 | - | CASSSRELSSPLHF | TGTGCCAGCAGCTCCAGGGAGTTGAGTTCACCCCTCCACTTT
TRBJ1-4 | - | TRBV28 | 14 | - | CASSLNNDNEKLFF | TGTGCCAGCAGTTTAAATAACGATAATGAAAAACTGTTTTTT
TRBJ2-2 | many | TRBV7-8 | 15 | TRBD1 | CASSLRDRASGELFF | TGTGCCAGCAGCTTAAGGGACAGGGCTTCCGGGGAGCTGTTTTTT
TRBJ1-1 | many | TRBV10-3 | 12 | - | CAISEYQTAAFF | TGTGCCATCAGTGAGTATCAAACGGCGGCTTTCTTT
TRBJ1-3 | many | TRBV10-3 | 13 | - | CAISRDSGNTIYF | TGTGCCATCAGTAGGGATTCTGGAAACACCATATATTTT
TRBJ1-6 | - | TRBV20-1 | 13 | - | CSARGEGDSPLHF | TGCAGTGCTAGAGGTGAGGGGGATTCACCCCTCCACTTT
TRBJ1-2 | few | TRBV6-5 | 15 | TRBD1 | CASSPRDRGLLGYTF | TGTGCCAGCAGTCCCCGGGACAGGGGGCTTTTAGGCTACACCTTC
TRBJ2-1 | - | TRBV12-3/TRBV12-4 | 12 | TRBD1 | CASSLTGGLQFF | TGTGCCAGCAGTCTCACAGGGGGCTTGCAGTTCTTC
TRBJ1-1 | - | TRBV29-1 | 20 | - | CSVDTLVRGQGATMNTEAFF | TGCAGCGTTGACACCCTCGTCCGGGGCCAAGGGGCTACTATGAACACTGAAGCTTTCTTT
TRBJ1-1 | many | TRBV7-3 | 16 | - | CASSILPGLQNTEAFF | TGTGCCAGCAGCATACTGCCGGGACTGCAGAACACTGAAGCTTTCTTT
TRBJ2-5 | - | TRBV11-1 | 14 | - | CASSERRLQETQYF | TGTGCCAGCAGCGAAAGACGCCTCCAAGAGACCCAGTACTTC
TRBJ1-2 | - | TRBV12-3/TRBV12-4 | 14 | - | CASSGTGWGDGYTF | TGTGCCAGCAGCGGAACAGGGTGGGGCGATGGCTACACCTTC